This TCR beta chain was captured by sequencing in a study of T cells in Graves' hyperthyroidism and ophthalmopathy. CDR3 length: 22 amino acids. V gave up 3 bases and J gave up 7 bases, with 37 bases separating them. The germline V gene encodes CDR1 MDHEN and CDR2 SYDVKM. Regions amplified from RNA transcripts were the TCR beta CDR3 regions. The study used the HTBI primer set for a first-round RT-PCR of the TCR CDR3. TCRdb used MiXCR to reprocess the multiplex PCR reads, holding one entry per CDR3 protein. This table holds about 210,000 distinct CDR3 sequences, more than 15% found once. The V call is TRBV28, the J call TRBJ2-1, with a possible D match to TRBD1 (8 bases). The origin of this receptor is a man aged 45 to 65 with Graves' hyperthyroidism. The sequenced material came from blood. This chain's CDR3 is CASSFTAWWEQGDYGFLNEQFF. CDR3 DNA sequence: TGTGCCAGCAGTTTTACGGCTTGGTGGGAACAGGGGGACTATGGTTTTTTGAATGAGCAGTTCTTC.